This T cell receptor (beta chain) stems from a study of blood T cell repertoires in COVID-19. Whole-study context: Collection of acute and convalescent COVID-19 samples took place in the United States, Italy and Spain. PBMCs, B-cell-depleted T cells, or T cells were the source of the cDNA or gDNA that made up the material.

This clone was observed a single time. In the original analysis: Scientists estimated how many nucleated cells there were by amplifying reference gene primers. Data came from immunoSEQ multiplex PCR; TCRdb stores just in-frame clones and leaves some out. That table is the source of V, J and clone size, and D and trimming were worked out from the DNA. Among around 130,000 clones listed, approximately 90% were seen once. The V gene end was trimmed by 5 bases and the J gene end by 1 base; junction bases not matched to a gene: 6. This CDR3 is 15 amino acids long. Germline V CDR1 and CDR2: MNHEY, SVGAGI. Specimen: peripheral blood. The J gene is TRBJ1-1, the V gene TRBV6-5; 8 nucleotides match TRBD1. The sequence derives from a man in his forties or fifties with active or convalescent COVID-19. This chain's CDR3 is CASSRTGNRNTEAFF. The DNA for the CDR3 is TGTGCCAGCAGTAGGACAGGGAACAGGAACACTGAAGCTTTCTTT.